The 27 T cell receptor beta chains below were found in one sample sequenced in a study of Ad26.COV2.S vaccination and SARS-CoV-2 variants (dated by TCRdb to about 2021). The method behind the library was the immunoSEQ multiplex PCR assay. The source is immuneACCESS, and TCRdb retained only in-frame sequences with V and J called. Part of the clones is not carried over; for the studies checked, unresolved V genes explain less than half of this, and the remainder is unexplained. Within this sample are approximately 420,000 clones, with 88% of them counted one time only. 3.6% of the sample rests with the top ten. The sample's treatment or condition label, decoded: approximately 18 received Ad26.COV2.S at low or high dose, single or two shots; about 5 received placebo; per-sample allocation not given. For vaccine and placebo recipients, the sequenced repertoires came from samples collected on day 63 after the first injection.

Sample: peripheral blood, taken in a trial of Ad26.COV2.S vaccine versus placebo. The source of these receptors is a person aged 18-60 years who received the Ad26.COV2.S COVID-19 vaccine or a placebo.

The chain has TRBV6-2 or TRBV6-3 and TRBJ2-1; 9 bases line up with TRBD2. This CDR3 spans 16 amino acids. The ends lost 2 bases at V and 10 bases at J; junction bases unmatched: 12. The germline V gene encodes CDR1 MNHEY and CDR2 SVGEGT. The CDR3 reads CASSYERGADLGEQFF. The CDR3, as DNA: TGTGCCAGCAGTTACGAGCGGGGGGCCGACTTGGGGGAGCAGTTCTTC.

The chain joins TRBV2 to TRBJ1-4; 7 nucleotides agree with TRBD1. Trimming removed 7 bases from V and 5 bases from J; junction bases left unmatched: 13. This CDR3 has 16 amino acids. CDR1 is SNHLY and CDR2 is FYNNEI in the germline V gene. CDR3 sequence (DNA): TGTGCCAGCATTAGGCGCTGGACAGGTGGGAATGAAAAACTGTTTTTT. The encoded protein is CASIRRWTGGNEKLFF.

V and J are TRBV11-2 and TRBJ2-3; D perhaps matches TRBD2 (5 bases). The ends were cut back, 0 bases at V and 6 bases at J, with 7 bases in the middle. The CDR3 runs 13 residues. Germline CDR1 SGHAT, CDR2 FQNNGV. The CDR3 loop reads CASSLEGGDTQYF. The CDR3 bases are TGTGCCAGCAGCTTAGAGGGCGGGGATACGCAGTATTTT.

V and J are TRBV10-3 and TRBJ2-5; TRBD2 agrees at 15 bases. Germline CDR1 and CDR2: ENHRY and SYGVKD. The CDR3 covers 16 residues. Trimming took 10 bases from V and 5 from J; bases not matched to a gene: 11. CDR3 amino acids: CATSAGLAGGQETQYF. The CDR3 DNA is TGTGCCACCAGCGCGGGACTAGCGGGGGGTCAGGAGACCCAGTACTTC.

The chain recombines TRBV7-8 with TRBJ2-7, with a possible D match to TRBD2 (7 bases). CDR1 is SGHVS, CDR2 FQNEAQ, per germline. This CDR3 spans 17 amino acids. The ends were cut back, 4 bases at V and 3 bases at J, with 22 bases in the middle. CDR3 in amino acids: CASSYESRRGADYEQYF. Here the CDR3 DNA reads TGTGCCAGCAGCTATGAGTCCCGTCGGGGGGCGGACTACGAGCAGTACTTC.

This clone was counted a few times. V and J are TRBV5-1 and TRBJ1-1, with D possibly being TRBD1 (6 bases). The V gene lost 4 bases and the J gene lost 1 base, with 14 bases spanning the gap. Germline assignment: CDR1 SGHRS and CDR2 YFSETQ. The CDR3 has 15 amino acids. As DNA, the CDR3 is TGCGCCAGCAGCCTAGGACAGCAGCAGAACACTGAAGCTTTCTTT. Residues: CASSLGQQQNTEAFF.

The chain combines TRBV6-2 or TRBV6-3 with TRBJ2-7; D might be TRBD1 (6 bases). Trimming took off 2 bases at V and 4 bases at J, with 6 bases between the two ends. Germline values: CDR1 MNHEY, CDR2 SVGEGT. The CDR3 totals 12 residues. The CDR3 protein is CASSYTGYEQYF. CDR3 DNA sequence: TGTGCCAGCAGTTACACAGGGTACGAGCAGTACTTC.

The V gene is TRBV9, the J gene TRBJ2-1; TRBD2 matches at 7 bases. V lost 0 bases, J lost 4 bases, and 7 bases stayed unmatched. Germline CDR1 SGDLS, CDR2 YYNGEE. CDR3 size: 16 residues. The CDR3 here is CASSVAMRGGYNEQFF. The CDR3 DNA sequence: TGTGCCAGCAGCGTAGCTATGCGCGGGGGATACAATGAGCAGTTCTTC.

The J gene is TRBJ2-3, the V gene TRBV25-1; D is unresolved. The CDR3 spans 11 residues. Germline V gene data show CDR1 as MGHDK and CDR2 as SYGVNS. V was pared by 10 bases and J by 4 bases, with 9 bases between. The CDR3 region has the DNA TGTGCCATCGGTTTCTCAGATACGCAGTATTTT. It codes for CAIGFSDTQYF.

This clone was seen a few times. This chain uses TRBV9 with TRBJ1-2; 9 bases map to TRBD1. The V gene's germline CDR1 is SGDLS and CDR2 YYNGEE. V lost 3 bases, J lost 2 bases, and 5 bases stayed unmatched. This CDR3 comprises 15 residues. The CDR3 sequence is CASSARGQGNYGYTF. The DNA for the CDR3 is TGTGCCAGCAGCGCCCGAGGACAGGGGAACTATGGCTACACCTTC.

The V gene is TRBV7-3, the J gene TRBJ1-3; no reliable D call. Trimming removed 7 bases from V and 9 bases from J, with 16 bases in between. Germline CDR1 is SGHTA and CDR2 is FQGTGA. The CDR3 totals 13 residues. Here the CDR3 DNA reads TGTGCCAGCAACAACCCCGGGTCTGGCACCATATATTTT. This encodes CASNNPGSGTIYF.

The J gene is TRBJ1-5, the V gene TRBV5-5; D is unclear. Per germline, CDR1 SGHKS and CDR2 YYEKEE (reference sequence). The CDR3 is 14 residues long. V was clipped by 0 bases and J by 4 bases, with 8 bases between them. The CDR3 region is CASSLVSENQPQHF. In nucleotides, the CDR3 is TGTGCCAGCAGCTTGGTTTCAGAAAATCAGCCCCAGCATTTT.

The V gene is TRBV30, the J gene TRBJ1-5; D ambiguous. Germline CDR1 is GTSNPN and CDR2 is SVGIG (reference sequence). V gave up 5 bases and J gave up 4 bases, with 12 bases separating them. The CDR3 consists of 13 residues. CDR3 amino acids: CAWGGRDNQPQHF. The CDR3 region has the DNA TGTGCCTGGGGAGGGAGGGATAATCAGCCCCAGCATTTT.

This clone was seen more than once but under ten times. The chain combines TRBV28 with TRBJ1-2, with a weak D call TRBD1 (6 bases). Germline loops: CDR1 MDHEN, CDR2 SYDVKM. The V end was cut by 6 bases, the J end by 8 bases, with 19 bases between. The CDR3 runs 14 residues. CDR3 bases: TGTGCCAGCAGACCCAGGGCAGGGGATAGGGGCTACACCTTC. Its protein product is CASRPRAGDRGYTF.

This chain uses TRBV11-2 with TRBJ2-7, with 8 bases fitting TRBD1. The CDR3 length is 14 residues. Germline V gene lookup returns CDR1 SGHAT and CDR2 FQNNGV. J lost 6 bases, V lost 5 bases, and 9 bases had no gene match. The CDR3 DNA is TGTGCCAGCAGCCTCCGGGACAGGAGCACCGAGCAGTACTTC. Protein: CASSLRDRSTEQYF.

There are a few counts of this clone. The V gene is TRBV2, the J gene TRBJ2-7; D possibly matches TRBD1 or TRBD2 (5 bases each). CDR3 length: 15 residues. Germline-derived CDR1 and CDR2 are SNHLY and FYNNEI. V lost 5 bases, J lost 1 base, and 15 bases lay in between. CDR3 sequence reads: CASSSTAGSSYEQYF. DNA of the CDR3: TGTGCCAGCAGTTCCACCGCAGGGAGTTCCTACGAGCAGTACTTC.

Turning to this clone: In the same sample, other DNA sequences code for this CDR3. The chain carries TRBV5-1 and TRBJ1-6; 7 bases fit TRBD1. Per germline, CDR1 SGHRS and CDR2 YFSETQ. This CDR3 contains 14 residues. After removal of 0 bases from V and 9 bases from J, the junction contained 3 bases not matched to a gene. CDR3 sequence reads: CASSLGQGTSPLHF. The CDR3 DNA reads TGCGCCAGCAGCTTGGGACAGGGCACTTCACCCCTCCACTTT.

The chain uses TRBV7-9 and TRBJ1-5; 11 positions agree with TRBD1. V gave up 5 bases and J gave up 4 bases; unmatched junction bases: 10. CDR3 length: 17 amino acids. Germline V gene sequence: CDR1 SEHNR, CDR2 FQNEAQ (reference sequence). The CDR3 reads CASSARTGGAWNQPQHF. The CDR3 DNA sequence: TGTGCCAGCAGCGCCCGGACAGGGGGCGCGTGGAATCAGCCCCAGCATTTT.

DNA of the CDR3: TGCGCCAGCAGCTTAATACAGGGAGACACCGGGGAGCTGTTTTTT. The encoded protein is CASSLIQGDTGELFF. The rearrangement uses TRBV5-1 and TRBJ2-2; weak D call: TRBD1 (6 bases). The germline V and J ends were trimmed by 2 bases and 3 bases, with 11 bases remaining between them. Germline-derived CDR1 and CDR2 are SGHRS and YFSETQ. This CDR3 region has 15 residues. The variable domain in full, completed from reference TRBV5-1 and TRBJ2-2, reads KAGVTQTPRYLIKTRGQQVTLSCSPISGHRSVSWYQQTPGQGLQFLFEYFSETQRNKGNFPGRFSGRQFSNSRSEMNVSTLELGDSALYLCASSLIQGDTGELFFGEGSRLTVL.

The CDR3 loop reads CASSPGLEPGGANVLTF. In nucleotides, the CDR3 is TGCGCCAGCAGCCCGGGACTAGAGCCTGGTGGGGCCAACGTCCTGACTTTC. The chain links TRBV5-1 to TRBJ2-6; TRBD2 agrees at 8 bases. Germline V gene sequence: CDR1 SGHRS, CDR2 YFSETQ. V shed 4 bases, J shed 3 bases, and the junction held 9 bases outside the gene matches. The CDR3 totals 17 residues.

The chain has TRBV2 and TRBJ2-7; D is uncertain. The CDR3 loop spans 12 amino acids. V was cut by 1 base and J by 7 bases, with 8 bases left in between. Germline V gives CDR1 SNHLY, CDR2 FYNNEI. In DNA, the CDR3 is TGTGCCAGCAGTGAAGGCAGAGATGAGCAGTACTTC. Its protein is CASSEGRDEQYF.

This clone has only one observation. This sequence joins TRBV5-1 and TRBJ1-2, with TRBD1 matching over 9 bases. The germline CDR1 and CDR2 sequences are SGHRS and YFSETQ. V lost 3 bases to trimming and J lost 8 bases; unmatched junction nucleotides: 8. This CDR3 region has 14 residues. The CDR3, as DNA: TGCGCCAGCAGCTGGGGACAGGGTGCGAGAGGCTACACCTTC. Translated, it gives CASSWGQGARGYTF.

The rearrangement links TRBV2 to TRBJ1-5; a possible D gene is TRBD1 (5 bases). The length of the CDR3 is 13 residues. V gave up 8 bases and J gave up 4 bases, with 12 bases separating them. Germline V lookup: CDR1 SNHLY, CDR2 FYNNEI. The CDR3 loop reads CASVADTNQPQHF. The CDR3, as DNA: TGTGCCAGCGTGGCGGACACGAATCAGCCCCAGCATTTT.

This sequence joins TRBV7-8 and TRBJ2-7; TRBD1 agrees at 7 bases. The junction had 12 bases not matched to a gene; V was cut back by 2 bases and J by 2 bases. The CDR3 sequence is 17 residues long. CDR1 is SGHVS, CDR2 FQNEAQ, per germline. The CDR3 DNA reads TGTGCCAGCAGCTTAACCCCCCCCGGGACAGTGACCTACGAGCAGTACTTC. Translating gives CASSLTPPGTVTYEQYF.

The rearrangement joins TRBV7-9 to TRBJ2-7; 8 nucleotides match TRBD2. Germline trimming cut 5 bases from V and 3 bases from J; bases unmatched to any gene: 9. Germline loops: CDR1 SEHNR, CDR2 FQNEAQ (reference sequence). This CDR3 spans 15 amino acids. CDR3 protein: CASSMGGGTSYEQYF. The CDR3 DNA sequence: TGTGCCAGCAGCATGGGTGGCGGGACTAGCTACGAGCAGTACTTC.

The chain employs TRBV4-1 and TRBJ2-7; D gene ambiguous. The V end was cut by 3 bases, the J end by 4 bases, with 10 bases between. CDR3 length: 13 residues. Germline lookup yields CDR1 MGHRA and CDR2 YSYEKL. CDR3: CASSHRSGYEQYF. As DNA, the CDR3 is TGCGCCAGCAGCCATCGATCCGGATACGAGCAGTACTTC.

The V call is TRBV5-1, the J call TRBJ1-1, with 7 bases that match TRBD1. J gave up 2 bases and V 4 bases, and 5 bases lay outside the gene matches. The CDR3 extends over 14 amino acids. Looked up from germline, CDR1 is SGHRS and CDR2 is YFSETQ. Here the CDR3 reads CASSQGQLNTEAFF. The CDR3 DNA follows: TGCGCCAGCAGCCAGGGACAGCTAAACACTGAAGCTTTCTTT.